Below are 4 T cell receptor beta chains sequenced from a single sample in a study of cytomegalovirus exposure and HLA in healthy donors. PCR employed 60 Vbeta and 13 Jbeta primers. Clones were read by immunoSEQ multiplex PCR, and TCRdb kept only the in-frame ones, dropping some. Seen here are fewer than 250,000 clones, 65% to 80% observed once, and the top ten hold less than 1.1%. Sequences were obtained from PBMCs. The origin of the receptors is a woman aged 40 to 50 in good health and CMV-seronegative.

The V and J genes are TRBV29-1 and TRBJ2-1; 8 bases fit TRBD2. The CDR3 is 14 residues long. V was clipped by 5 bases and J by 7 bases; unmatched bases: 10. Germline V lookup: CDR1 SQVTM, CDR2 ANQGSEA. The CDR3, as DNA: TGCAGCGTTAGGAGGAGCGGGAGTCAAAATGAGCAGTTCTTC. Translating gives CSVRRSGSQNEQFF.

The DNA of the CDR3 is TGTGCCAGCAGTGAAGATCTATTTTGGGTGGTGTCAGGAAACACTGAAGCTTTCTTT. Its protein product is CASSEDLFWVVSGNTEAFF. V usage is TRBV2 and J usage is TRBJ1-1; D not resolved. Germline V CDR1 and CDR2: SNHLY, FYNNEI. The V end was cut by 1 base, the J end by 2 bases, with 23 bases between. This CDR3 has 19 residues.

This chain uses TRBV6-7 with TRBJ2-7; D ambiguous. TRBV6-7 carries the ORF label, with uncertain function. The CDR3 contains 16 residues. The V end lost 0 bases, the J end lost 6 bases, and 18 bases lay between the germline ends. CDR3 in amino acids: CASSYSSLVGASEQYF. The CDR3 DNA sequence: TGTGCCAGCAGTTACTCGTCCCTAGTCGGAGCGTCCGAGCAGTACTTC.

This clone appeared once. The rearrangement uses TRBV19 and TRBJ1-4; D unresolved. V lost 7 bases to trimming and J lost 0 bases, with 9 bases between them. Germline CDR1 and CDR2: LNHDA and SQIVND (reference sequence). This CDR3 is built from 14 residues. CDR3 DNA sequence: TGTGCCAGTATAGCTGGGTCAACTAATGAAAAACTGTTTTTT. Translation gives CASIAGSTNEKLFF.